The 13 T cell receptor beta chains below all came from one sample that was sequenced in a study of blood T cell repertoires in COVID-19 (dated by TCRdb to 2020 to 2022). Library preparation was by the immunoSEQ multiplex PCR assay. TCRdb obtained this table from immuneACCESS and retained in-frame rearrangements with V and J assigned. These tables miss some clones; where compared with another copy, unresolved V genes account for less than half of the shortfall, and the remainder is unexplained. Recorded for this sample are 62,000 or so clones; 70% to 90% of them occurred a single time. Around 1.4% of the sample is taken by the ten largest. The sequencing sample was made of peripheral blood. The receptors originated from a woman in her sixties with acute or convalescent COVID-19.

V is TRBV4-2 and J is TRBJ2-5; TRBD2 matches at 7 bases. V lost 0 bases and J lost 2; bases outside the gene matches: 6. This CDR3 spans 16 amino acids. Germline V gene sequence: CDR1 LGHNA, CDR2 YNFKEQ. This chain's CDR3 is CASSQDLPSGQETQYF. Written as DNA, the CDR3 is TGTGCCAGCAGCCAAGATTTACCTAGCGGACAAGAGACCCAGTACTTC.

The V gene is TRBV13, the J gene TRBJ1-1; D is ambiguous. V was trimmed by 0 bases and J by 3 bases, leaving 17 bases between them. Germline V CDR1 and CDR2: PRHDT, FYEKMQ (reference sequence). This CDR3 region has 17 residues. Written as DNA, the CDR3 is TGTGCCAGCAGCTTAGGTTACAGAACAAATACGTACACTGAAGCTTTCTTT. It is translated as CASSLGYRTNTYTEAFF. Complete variable domain (other parts from reference TRBV13 and TRBJ1-1): AAGVIQSPRHLIKEKRETATLKCYPIPRHDTVYWYQQGPGQDPQFLISFYEKMQSDKGSIPDRFSAQQFSDYHSELNMSSLELGDSALYFCASSLGYRTNTYTEAFFGQGTRLTVV.

The J gene is TRBJ1-1, the V gene TRBV28; 10 bases align to TRBD1. This CDR3 spans 17 amino acids. CDR1 and CDR2 from the germline V gene are MDHEN and SYDVKM. The V segment lost 5 bases and the J segment 1 base; nucleotides outside the gene matches: 10. The CDR3 reads CASSQLLRTGGNTEAFF. CDR3 bases: TGTGCCAGCAGTCAATTGCTACGGACAGGGGGGAACACTGAAGCTTTCTTT.

This chain uses TRBV3-1 (or the pseudogene TRBV3-2) with TRBJ1-1, with a weak D call TRBD1 (5 bases). V lost 6 bases and J 1 base, leaving 12 bases between the germline ends. Per the germline V gene, CDR1 is LGHDT and CDR2 is YNNKEL (reference sequence). The CDR3 extends over 14 amino acids. The CDR3, as DNA: TGTGCCAGCAGGGGAACAGGATCGAACACTGAAGCTTTCTTT. Translated: CASRGTGSNTEAFF.

The chain recombines TRBV5-1 with TRBJ1-1, with 8 bases lining up with TRBD1. There are 16 residues in the CDR3. V was clipped by 3 bases and J by 10 bases; unmatched bases: 17. Looked up from germline, CDR1 is SGHRS and CDR2 is YFSETQ. This CDR3 reads CASSSQPGQDQGVAFF. In nucleotides, the CDR3 is TGCGCCAGCAGCTCTCAACCGGGACAGGATCAAGGAGTAGCTTTCTTT.

The chain carries TRBV9 and TRBJ1-2; 9 nucleotides line up with TRBD1. This CDR3 has 16 residues. Germline values: CDR1 SGDLS, CDR2 YYNGEE. The V and J ends lost 0 bases and 3 bases, in that order; junction bases with no gene match: 6. The CDR3: CASSVAGQGFHYGYTF. The CDR3 DNA follows: TGTGCCAGCAGCGTAGCGGGACAGGGCTTTCACTATGGCTACACCTTC.

The chain combines TRBV3-1 (or the pseudogene TRBV3-2) with TRBJ1-1; D is unclear. This CDR3 is 15 amino acids long. V was pared by 1 base and J by 3 bases, with 12 bases between. The V gene's germline CDR1 is LGHDT and CDR2 YNNKEL (reference sequence). The CDR3 is CASSQGEAGDTEAFF. The CDR3 nucleotides read TGTGCCAGCAGCCAAGGGGAGGCTGGGGACACTGAAGCTTTCTTT.

CDR3 amino acids: CASSFTLDIGGEQYF. CDR3 bases: TGTGCCAGCAGCTTTACACTAGACATAGGAGGCGAGCAGTACTTC. The chain couples TRBV7-8 to TRBJ2-7, with D perhaps TRBD2 (5 bases). Trimming took off 3 bases at V and 6 bases at J, with 18 bases between the two ends. CDR1 SGHVS and CDR2 FQNEAQ come from the germline V gene. This CDR3 has 15 amino acids.

V and J are TRBV28 and TRBJ1-5, with TRBD1 matching over 8 bases. In germline, CDR1 is MDHEN, CDR2 SYDVKM. This CDR3 region has 15 residues. The V gene end was trimmed by 6 bases and the J gene end by 3 bases; junction bases not matched to a gene: 7. The chain's CDR3 is CASRGEDRDNQPQHF. CDR3 in DNA: TGTGCCAGCAGAGGTGAGGACAGGGACAATCAGCCCCAGCATTTT.

J is TRBJ1-2 and V is TRBV2; 11 bases fit TRBD1. With 6 bases clipped from V and 1 base from J, the junction kept 1 base outside the gene matches. Germline loops: CDR1 SNHLY, CDR2 FYNNEI. This CDR3 has 14 residues. The CDR3 DNA reads as TGTGCCAGCAGGGGGACAGGGGGTAACTATGGCTACACCTTC. Amino acids: CASRGTGGNYGYTF.

This chain links TRBV3-1 (or the pseudogene TRBV3-2) with TRBJ2-7; tentative D call: TRBD2 (5 bases). Germline lookup yields CDR1 LGHDT and CDR2 YNNKEL (reference sequence). This CDR3 spans 15 amino acids. Trimming pared 3 bases from V and 6 bases from J, leaving 18 bases between. The CDR3, as DNA: TGTGCCAGCAGCCACCTACGGGCGGGTCGGGTCGAGCAGTACTTC. Amino acids: CASSHLRAGRVEQYF.

The CDR3 region has the DNA TGTGCCAGCAGCTTGTTTGAGACAGAGTATTCACCCCTCCACTTT. Translating it yields CASSLFETEYSPLHF. The rearrangement joins TRBV5-5 to TRBJ1-6, with a weak D call TRBD1 (5 bases). This CDR3 spans 15 amino acids. Between the trimmed V and J ends, which lost 1 base and 8 bases, there was a span of 13 bases. CDR1 SGHKS and CDR2 YYEKEE come from the germline V gene (reference sequence).

The chain is built from TRBV5-1 and TRBJ2-7, with a tentative D call TRBD1 (7 bases). Germline loops: CDR1 SGHRS, CDR2 YFSETQ. CDR3 length: 15 residues. V lost 0 bases and J lost 4, with 14 bases in between. The CDR3 DNA reads TGCGCCAGCAGCTTGGAAGGGCAGGGGGGATACGAGCAGTACTTC. Amino acids: CASSLEGQGGYEQYF.